Listed below are T cell receptor beta chains from one sample, sequenced in a study of T cell responses to AZD1222 COVID-19 vaccine. The method was immunoSEQ multiplex PCR; TCRdb's version includes in-frame clones alone and lacks a portion of them. The repertoire includes about 100,000 clones, 70% to 90% of them detected once, and under 4.5% sits in the top ten. The sample consisted of peripheral blood, taken on day 0 of MenACWY control vaccination. These receptors all come from an adult in good health. Both conserved end residues are part of each CDR3. D genes are given only for firm matches. The size of a clone is reported for some rows only, either as once, few or many, or as a class for expanded clones.

j_gene | d_gene | v_gene | abundance | CDR3nt | CDR3aa
TRBJ1-5 | NA | TRBV9 | NA | TGTGCCAGCGGAAACAGCGAGTATAGCAATCAGCCCCAGCATTTT | CASGNSEYSNQPQHF
TRBJ2-3 | TRBD1 | TRBV19 | NA | TGTGCCAGTAGTATATCCGGGACAGAATGGGCAGATACGCAGTATTTT | CASSISGTEWADTQYF
TRBJ1-1 | NA | TRBV19 | NA | TGTGCCAGTAGTAGCCAAGGACGCACTGAAGCTTTCTTT | CASSSQGRTEAFF
TRBJ2-2 | NA | TRBV7-9 | once | TGTGCCAGCAGCTTTACAGCCGGGGAGCTGTTTTTT | CASSFTAGELFF
TRBJ1-3 | NA | TRBV28 | NA | TGTGCCAGCATGACGGGCACGGGAAACACCATATATTTT | CASMTGTGNTIYF
TRBJ2-5 | NA | TRBV6-6 | NA | TGTGCCAGCACCCCCGTGATAGCGGTGTACCAAGAGACCCAGTACTTC | CASTPVIAVYQETQYF
TRBJ2-6 | NA | TRBV18 | NA | TGTGCCAGCTCTCCGGACGGTACCTCTGGGGCCAACGTCCTGACTTTC | CASSPDGTSGANVLTF
TRBJ2-1 | TRBD1 | TRBV10-3 | once | TGTGCCATCAGTGGGGGGACAGGGGAGGCCAATGAGCAGTTCTTC | CAISGGTGEANEQFF
TRBJ2-1 | TRBD2 | TRBV5-1 | NA | TGCGCCAGCAGCTTTGCGGTGGCTAGCGGTTACAATGAGCAGTTCTTC | CASSFAVASGYNEQFF
TRBJ1-2 | TRBD1 | TRBV18 | NA | TGTGCCAGCTCACCATTGGACAGGGGGAGCGGTGGCTACACCTTC | CASSPLDRGSGGYTF
TRBJ2-7 | TRBD2 | TRBV5-4 | NA | TGTGCCAGCAGCCTGGGACTAGCGGGAGTCTACGAGCAGTACTTC | CASSLGLAGVYEQYF
TRBJ1-3 | NA | TRBV2 | NA | TGTGCCAGCCTGGACGGTCACTCTGGAAACACCATATATTTT | CASLDGHSGNTIYF
TRBJ1-1 | NA | TRBV5-4 | NA | TGTGCCAGCAGCTTGGATCCGAACACTGAAGCTTTCTTT | CASSLDPNTEAFF
TRBJ1-5 | NA | TRBV29-1 | NA | TGCAGCGTTGACCGGGGGGACGGGCAGGCCCAGCATTTT | CSVDRGDGQAQHF
TRBJ1-2 | TRBD1 | TRBV7-6 | NA | TGTGCCAGCAGTCAAAACAGGGGGCAGGCTGGCTACACCTTC | CASSQNRGQAGYTF
TRBJ1-5 | NA | TRBV5-5 | NA | TGTGCCAGCAGCTCGGCGGAATATCAGCCCCAGCATTTT | CASSSAEYQPQHF
TRBJ1-2 | NA | TRBV12-2 | few | TGTGCAAGGGGACTAACAGGGATGGCACCCTCCCCTGGCTACACCTTC | CARGLTGMAPSPGYTF
TRBJ1-2 | TRBD1 | TRBV5-1 | NA | TGCGCCAGCAGCTTGGCGCCAGGGGGTAAGAGTGGCTACACCTTC | CASSLAPGGKSGYTF
TRBJ1-1 | TRBD1 | TRBV7-2 | NA | TGTGCCAGCAGCGTCGACAGGGGGACTGAAGCTTTCTTT | CASSVDRGTEAFF
TRBJ2-1 | TRBD1 | TRBV13 | NA | TGTGCCAGCAGCCGGGGACAGGGACACTACAATGAGCAGTTCTTC | CASSRGQGHYNEQFF
TRBJ1-1 | NA | TRBV14 | NA | TGTGCCAGCAGCCAAGATTTGGGCGTGAACACTGAAGCTTTCTTT | CASSQDLGVNTEAFF
TRBJ2-2 | TRBD1 | TRBV19 | NA | TGTGCCAGTCAACAGGGGTGGGACACCGGGGAGCTGTTTTTT | CASQQGWDTGELFF
TRBJ1-5 | NA | TRBV18 | NA | TGTGCCAGCTCACCCGATTTGGGCCATCAGCCCCAGCATTTT | CASSPDLGHQPQHF
TRBJ2-7 | NA | TRBV27 | NA | TGTGCCAGCAGTTTACGGGCTGGCTCCTACGAGCAGTACTTC | CASSLRAGSYEQYF
TRBJ2-5 | TRBD2 | TRBV3-1/TRBV3-2 | NA | TGTGCCAGCAGCGGCGGGAGTGGAGAGACCCAGTACTTC | CASSGGSGETQYF
TRBJ2-7 | NA | TRBV5-1 | once | TGCGCCAGCAGCTTGGCCAGTCGCTACGAGCAGTACTTC | CASSLASRYEQYF
TRBJ1-2 | NA | TRBV28 | NA | TGTGCCAGTGTTAGGGATAACTATGGCTACACCTTC | CASVRDNYGYTF
TRBJ2-5 | NA | TRBV5-6 | NA | TGTGCCAGCAGCTTAATTCCGCCGGGGGAGACCCAGTACTTC | CASSLIPPGETQYF
TRBJ2-1 | TRBD2 | TRBV3-1/TRBV3-2 | NA | TGTGCCAGCAGCCAAACGGGACTAGCGGGGGGGAATGAGCAGTTCTTC | CASSQTGLAGGNEQFF
TRBJ1-2 | NA | TRBV29-1 | once | TGCAGCGTTGAAGAGAGGCTACGGAAGGGCTACACCTTC | CSVEERLRKGYTF
TRBJ2-1 | NA | TRBV6-5 | NA | TGTGCCAGCAGTTACACCTTTAGCTCCTACAATGAGCAGTTCTTC | CASSYTFSSYNEQFF
TRBJ2-3 | NA | TRBV15 | NA | TGTGCCACCAGCCGACGACAGTCTAGCACAGATACGCAGTATTTT | CATSRRQSSTDTQYF
TRBJ2-1 | NA | TRBV20-1 | NA | TGCAGTGCTAGTTCCCCCCGGGGCAATGAGCAGTTCTTC | CSASSPRGNEQFF
TRBJ1-3 | NA | TRBV9 | NA | TGTGCCAGCAGCACCCGGGAGGCCCCCAACACCATATATTTT | CASSTREAPNTIYF
TRBJ1-1 | NA | TRBV5-1 | NA | TGCGCCAGCAGCTCCCTATCTTCCTTAGAGTACACTGAAGCTTTCTTT | CASSSLSSLEYTEAFF
TRBJ2-7 | NA | TRBV7-9 | NA | TGTGCCAGCAGCCTCCTGGGGGACGAGCAGTACTTC | CASSLLGDEQYF
TRBJ1-2 | TRBD1 | TRBV28 | NA | TGTGCCAGCAGTTCACCTAGTCTAGGGACAGGGCGCGCCTACACCTTC | CASSSPSLGTGRAYTF
TRBJ1-2 | TRBD1 | TRBV7-8 | NA | TGTGCCAGCAGCTTCGGAGACAGGGGTAGCTACACCTTC | CASSFGDRGSYTF
TRBJ2-1 | TRBD2 | TRBV7-2 | NA | TGTGCCAGCAGCTTGAGTCTAGCGGGAGCTCGTAATGAGCAGTTCTTC | CASSLSLAGARNEQFF
TRBJ2-1 | TRBD2 | TRBV28 | few | TGTGCCAGCAGTTCCCGGACTAGCGGGCTCAATGAGCAGTTCTTC | CASSSRTSGLNEQFF
TRBJ2-7 | NA | TRBV19 | NA | TGTGCCAGTAGTAGGGCAGGGGGACTTTCCTACGAGCAGTACTTC | CASSRAGGLSYEQYF
TRBJ2-1 | NA | TRBV6-2/TRBV6-3 | NA | TGTGCCAGCAGTTTAGGGATATACAATGAGCAGTTCTTC | CASSLGIYNEQFF
TRBJ2-1 | TRBD2 | TRBV7-2 | NA | TGTGCCAGCAGCCCCGGGAGGCGGGGAAATGAGCAGTTCTTC | CASSPGRRGNEQFF
TRBJ1-6 | TRBD1 | TRBV7-3 | NA | TGTGCCAGCAGCCTCCAGGGACAGGGACATTCACCCCTCCACTTT | CASSLQGQGHSPLHF
TRBJ1-2 | NA | TRBV4-1 | NA | TGCGCCAGCAGCCAAGAAGGCAACCGTGGCTACACCTTC | CASSQEGNRGYTF
TRBJ2-7 | NA | TRBV2 | NA | TGTGCCAGCAGTGAATTGGTGGACGGACCCTACGAGCAGTACTTC | CASSELVDGPYEQYF